This TCR beta chain was obtained from a study of beta chain features in type 1 diabetes. The whole isolated RNA underwent reverse transcription, so sequencing captured expressed TCRB transcripts. TCRdb's copy holds only in-frame clones and misses some; the assay was immunoSEQ multiplex PCR. The table records about 620,000 clones, roughly a sixth of them present only once. The sample holds a few counts of this clone. The antigen is not known. Study-wide findings and caveats: TCRB CDR3s from Type 1 diabetes patients were moderately but significantly shorter in all four CD4+ subsets. Fewer junction insertions and more nucleotide deletions appeared in type 1 diabetes patients.

Specimen: naive CD4+ T cells from blood. This TCR was sampled from a man between 18 and 29 years old in good health.

In nucleotides, the CDR3 is TGTGCCACCAGCAGGGGGGTAATCACTGAAGCTTTCTTT. This encodes CATSRGVITEAFF. V is TRBV15 and J is TRBJ1-1; TRBD1 might be the D (5 bases). Germline loops: CDR1 LNHNV, CDR2 YYDKDF (reference sequence). Trimming removed 3 bases from V and 4 bases from J, with 9 bases in between. The CDR3 consists of 13 residues.